Detailed here is one TCR beta chain. Its target is not known. Method: immunoSEQ multiplex PCR; TCRdb's copy keeps in-frame clones and lacks some. The data contain thousands of clones, roughly 70% of them singletons. The sample is drawn from a study of tumor-infiltrating lymphocytes in localized non-small cell lung cancer. Study as a whole: Some samples were collected after neoadjuvant chemotherapy; smokers, never-smokers and several histologies were included. Study-level results: Not all patients were TCR sequenced, owing to tissue quantity. Different pieces of the same tissue went to different assays, confounding technical variation with intratumor heterogeneity.

Sequenced sample: lung tumor tissue. The sequence was collected from a human donor with non-small cell lung cancer.

CDR3 loop: CASSLAGSQPANYGYTF. CDR3 nucleotide sequence: TGTGCCAGCAGCTTGGCCGGTTCTCAGCCGGCTAACTATGGCTACACCTTC. The chain has TRBV9 and TRBJ1-2, with unresolved D. The CDR3 is 17 amino acids. The germline gives CDR1 SGDLS, CDR2 YYNGEE. V was pared by 4 bases and J by 0 bases, with 19 bases between.